These 23 T cell receptor beta chains were sequenced from one sample in a study of T cell responses to AZD1222 COVID-19 vaccine. Libraries were prepared by immunoSEQ multiplex PCR; TCRdb keeps only in-frame clonotypes and omits some of them. The sample holds roughly 180,000 clones, 80% to 90% seen once. The sample in question was peripheral blood, obtained on day 0 of MenACWY control vaccination. These receptors all come from an adult in good health.

This chain links TRBV7-2 with TRBJ2-1, with 7 bases fitting TRBD1. The J segment lost 6 bases and the V segment lost 1 base, leaving 0 bases of the junction unmatched. The germline V gene encodes CDR1 SGHTA and CDR2 FQGNSA. This CDR3 has 13 amino acids. The DNA for the CDR3 is TGTGCCAGCAGCTTAGACAGGGGCAATGAGCAGTTCTTC. Amino acids: CASSLDRGNEQFF.

The chain couples TRBV9 to TRBJ1-2; the match to TRBD1 covers 8 bases. CDR1 is SGDLS, CDR2 YYNGEE, per germline. The V gene end was trimmed by 5 bases and the J gene end by 0 bases; junction bases not matched to a gene: 3. The CDR3 length is 14 residues. As DNA, the CDR3 is TGTGCCAGCAGTGAACAGGGGGCTAACTATGGCTACACCTTC. Residues: CASSEQGANYGYTF.

The chain carries TRBV6-1 and TRBJ2-7, with 7 bases lining up with TRBD1. V shed 1 base, J shed 1 base, and the junction held 4 bases outside the gene matches. Germline CDR1 is MNHNS and CDR2 is SASEGT. CDR3 length: 15 amino acids. The CDR3, as DNA: TGTGCCAGCAGTGAAGGCGCAGGGGGTTCCTACGAGCAGTACTTC. Protein product: CASSEGAGGSYEQYF.

The chain has TRBV9 and TRBJ2-7, with 7 bases fitting TRBD1. Germline CDR1 and CDR2: SGDLS and YYNGEE. V shed 3 bases and J 2 bases; nucleotides not matched to a gene: 8. The CDR3 has 15 amino acids. CDR3 coding DNA: TGTGCCAGCAGCGCGACAGGGAATAATGCCTACGAGCAGTACTTC. Translating it yields CASSATGNNAYEQYF.

This clone was observed once. The chain uses TRBV5-5 and TRBJ2-5, with D unclear. Germline V gives CDR1 SGHKS, CDR2 YYEKEE (reference sequence). V shed 5 bases and J shed 0 bases, with 8 bases lying between them. This CDR3 has 13 residues. Here the CDR3 DNA reads TGTGCCAGCAGATCGGGCTACCAAGAGACCCAGTACTTC. It encodes CASRSGYQETQYF.

The chain combines TRBV30 with TRBJ1-2; 8 bases fit TRBD1. Unmatched junction bases numbered 10, after V lost 5 bases and J lost 8 bases. In germline, CDR1 is GTSNPN, CDR2 SVGIG (reference sequence). This CDR3 has 13 residues. The CDR3 DNA sequence: TGTGCCTGGGGACAGGGAGGTTCGGAGGGCTACACCTTC. Translating it yields CAWGQGGSEGYTF.

The J gene is TRBJ1-6, the V gene TRBV28; 7 bases align to TRBD1. In germline, CDR1 is MDHEN, CDR2 SYDVKM. This CDR3 is built from 16 residues. The ends lost 5 bases at V and 10 bases at J; junction bases unmatched: 14. Written as DNA, the CDR3 is TGTGCCAGCAGTGTACATCCACAGGGGCATGGGTCACCCCTCCACTTT. This codes for CASSVHPQGHGSPLHF.

This chain uses TRBV27 with TRBJ2-5, with D possibly matching TRBD2 (6 bases). Germline V lookup: CDR1 MNHEY, CDR2 SMNVEV (reference sequence). V was pared by 6 bases and J by 4 bases, with 18 bases between. The CDR3 spans 15 residues. The CDR3 region has the DNA TGTGCCAGCAGCCCCCTGGTGGCGGGGCGAGAGACCCAGTACTTC. Amino acids: CASSPLVAGRETQYF.

The genes are TRBV14 and TRBJ1-2, with D tentatively TRBD1 (5 bases). The CDR3 spans 12 residues. The germline CDR1 and CDR2 sequences are SGHDN and FVKESK. V was trimmed by 5 bases and J by 3 bases, leaving 7 bases between them. The CDR3 is CASSRQHYGYTF. For the CDR3, the DNA is TGTGCCAGCAGCAGACAGCACTATGGCTACACCTTC.

CDR3 nucleotides: TGTGCCAGCAAGGCCGGGGAGGGGGCTTATGGCTACACCTTC. This translates into CASKAGEGAYGYTF. The rearrangement joins TRBV6-5 to TRBJ1-2; 7 nucleotides match TRBD1. V lost 7 bases to trimming and J lost 5 bases; unmatched junction nucleotides: 10. The CDR3 has 14 amino acids. Per germline, CDR1 MNHEY and CDR2 SVGAGI.

The chain couples TRBV12-3 or TRBV12-4 to TRBJ2-7; weak D call: TRBD2 (5 bases). Trimming removed 2 bases from V and 6 bases from J, with 11 bases in between. This CDR3 has 13 amino acids. The CDR3 loop reads CASSLIRSGEQYF. CDR3 DNA sequence: TGTGCCAGCAGTTTAATCCGAAGCGGCGAGCAGTACTTC.

The rearrangement joins TRBV7-8 to TRBJ2-5; possible D gene TRBD2, 6 bases. The length of the CDR3 is 12 residues. V shed 5 bases and J shed 5 bases, with 9 bases lying between them. Germline CDR1 SGHVS, CDR2 FQNEAQ. This CDR3 is CASSLSGETQYF. CDR3 in DNA: TGTGCCAGCAGCCTTAGCGGTGAGACCCAGTACTTC.

The chain recombines TRBV28 with TRBJ1-1, with D hard to call. Germline loops: CDR1 MDHEN, CDR2 SYDVKM. The CDR3 contains 15 residues. V shed 3 bases and J shed 7 bases, with 18 bases lying between them. CDR3: CASSFYWATDLEAFF. The CDR3 DNA sequence: TGTGCCAGCAGTTTTTACTGGGCAACCGACCTTGAAGCTTTCTTT.

The V gene is TRBV6-1, the J gene TRBJ2-1, with 12 nucleotides matching TRBD2. The CDR3 length is 14 residues. Trimming cost V 5 bases and J 7 bases; bases outside gene matches: 3. The germline V gene has CDR1 MNHNS and CDR2 SASEGT. The CDR3, as DNA: TGTGCCAGCAGTACTAGCGGGAGGAGGAATGAGCAGTTCTTC. It specifies CASSTSGRRNEQFF.

The chain carries TRBV6-5 and TRBJ1-2; D is perhaps TRBD1 (5 bases). Trimming took 8 bases from V and 4 from J, leaving 17 bases between them. The CDR3 spans 14 residues. Germline V lookup: CDR1 MNHEY, CDR2 SVGAGI. This chain's CDR3 is CASCRDGGLYGYTF. The DNA of the CDR3 is TGTGCCAGCTGTCGGGACGGAGGGCTCTATGGCTACACCTTC.

This chain links TRBV19 with TRBJ2-7, with a weak D call TRBD1 (6 bases). The CDR3 spans 13 residues. CDR1 is LNHDA, CDR2 SQIVND, per germline (reference sequence). V gave up 3 bases and J gave up 3 bases, with 9 bases separating them. CDR3 amino acids: CASSIQDSYEQYF. For the CDR3, the DNA is TGTGCCAGTAGTATCCAGGACAGCTACGAGCAGTACTTC.

The chain is built from TRBV28 and TRBJ2-7; D is possibly TRBD1 (6 bases). This CDR3 comprises 15 residues. Trimming removed 4 bases at V and 0 bases at J, with 13 bases between. Germline assignment: CDR1 MDHEN and CDR2 SYDVKM. The CDR3 nucleotides are TGTGCCAGCAGTTCCGGGACATTAAACTCCTACGAGCAGTACTTC. Its protein product is CASSSGTLNSYEQYF.

The CDR3 spells CASSERRGRSYNEQFF. CDR3 bases: TGTGCCAGCAGTGAAAGGCGGGGGCGCTCCTACAATGAGCAGTTCTTC. This chain links TRBV6-1 with TRBJ2-1, with a tentative D call TRBD2 (7 bases). V was cut by 2 bases and J by 0 bases, with 11 bases left in between. The CDR3 runs 16 residues. Germline assignment: CDR1 MNHNS and CDR2 SASEGT.

The chain joins TRBV6-2 or TRBV6-3 to TRBJ1-5; perhaps TRBD1 as D (5 bases). CDR3 length: 15 residues. CDR1 and CDR2 from the germline V gene are MNHEY and SVGEGT. Between the trimmed V and J ends, which lost 1 base and 1 base, there was a span of 8 bases. The CDR3 protein is CASSYLGQSNQPQHF. The CDR3 nucleotides are TGTGCCAGCAGTTACTTGGGGCAGAGCAATCAGCCCCAGCATTTT.

This chain joins TRBV27 and TRBJ1-5; 7 bases are a match to TRBD1. This CDR3 spans 14 amino acids. Germline CDR1 is MNHEY and CDR2 is SMNVEV (reference sequence). The ends lost 3 bases at V and 8 bases at J; junction bases unmatched: 7. CDR3 protein: CASSFAGGGEPQHF. In nucleotides, the CDR3 is TGTGCCAGCAGTTTTGCTGGAGGGGGCGAGCCCCAGCATTTT.

The chain joins TRBV30 to TRBJ2-3; 12 bases line up with TRBD2. CDR1 is GTSNPN, CDR2 SVGIG, per germline (reference sequence). This CDR3 region has 16 residues. V lost 2 bases to trimming and J lost 6 bases; unmatched junction nucleotides: 9. CDR3 sequence: CAWSITSGGTPDTQYF. The CDR3, as DNA: TGTGCCTGGAGTATCACTAGCGGGGGGACCCCGGATACGCAGTATTTT.

This sequence joins TRBV6-6 and TRBJ1-6; TRBD1 matches 9 bases. The CDR3 spans 13 residues. CDR1 and CDR2 (germline): MNHNY, SVGAGI (reference sequence). J gave up 9 bases and V 4 bases, and 1 base lay outside the gene matches. CDR3 loop: CASSLTGGSPLHF. The DNA for the CDR3 is TGTGCCAGCAGTTTGACAGGGGGTTCACCCCTCCACTTT.

The chain is built from TRBV7-2 and TRBJ2-1, with a tentative D call TRBD1 (6 bases). Germline assignment: CDR1 SGHTA and CDR2 FQGNSA. The CDR3 sequence is 15 residues long. Trimming cost V 5 bases and J 4 bases, with 15 bases left between them. The CDR3 here is CASSPEQGQYNEQFF. CDR3 in DNA: TGTGCCAGCAGCCCCGAACAGGGACAATACAATGAGCAGTTCTTC.